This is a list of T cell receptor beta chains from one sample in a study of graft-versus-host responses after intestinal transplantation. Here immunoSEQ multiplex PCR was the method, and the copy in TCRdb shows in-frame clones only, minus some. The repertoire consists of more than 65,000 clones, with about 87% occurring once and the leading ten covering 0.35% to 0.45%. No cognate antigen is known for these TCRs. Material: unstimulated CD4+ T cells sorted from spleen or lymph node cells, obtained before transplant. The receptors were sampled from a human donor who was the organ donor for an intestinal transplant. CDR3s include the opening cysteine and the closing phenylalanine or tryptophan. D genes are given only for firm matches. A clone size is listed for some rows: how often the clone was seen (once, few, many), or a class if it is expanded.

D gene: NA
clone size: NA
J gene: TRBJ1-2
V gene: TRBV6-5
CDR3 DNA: TGTGCCAGCAGTTACTTCCTGGGGGGGTATGGCTACACCTTC
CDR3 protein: CASSYFLGGYGYTF

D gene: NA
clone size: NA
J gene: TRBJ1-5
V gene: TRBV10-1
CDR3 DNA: TGCGCCAGCGATAGGAGCCCGGCGAATCAGCCCCAGCATTTT
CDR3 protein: CASDRSPANQPQHF

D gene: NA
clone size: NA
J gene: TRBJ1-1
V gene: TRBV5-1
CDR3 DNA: TGCGCCAGCAGCTTACACAGTAACACTGAAGCTTTCTTT
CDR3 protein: CASSLHSNTEAFF

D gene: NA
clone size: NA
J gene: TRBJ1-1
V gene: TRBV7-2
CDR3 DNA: TGTGCCAGCAGCTTTGACACCGCTGAAGCTTTCTTT
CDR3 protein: CASSFDTAEAFF

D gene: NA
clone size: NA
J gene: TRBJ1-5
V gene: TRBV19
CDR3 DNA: TGTGCCAGTAGTCCAGGGGTTCAGCCCCAGCATTTT
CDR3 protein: CASSPGVQPQHF

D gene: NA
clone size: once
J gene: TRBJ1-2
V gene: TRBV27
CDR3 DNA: TGTGCCAGCAGCCAAACCCTAGACTATGGCTACACCTTC
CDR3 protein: CASSQTLDYGYTF

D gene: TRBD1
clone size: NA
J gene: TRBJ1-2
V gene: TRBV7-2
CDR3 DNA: TGTGCCAGCAGTCAAGGACAGGGGGATTTAGGTTATGGCTACACCTTC
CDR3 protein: CASSQGQGDLGYGYTF

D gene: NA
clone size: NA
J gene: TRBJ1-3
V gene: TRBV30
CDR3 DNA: TGTGCCTGGCGGGGAGGCTCTGGAAACACCATATATTTT
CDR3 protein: CAWRGGSGNTIYF

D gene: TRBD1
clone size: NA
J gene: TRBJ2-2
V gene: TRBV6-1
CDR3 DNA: TGTGCCAGCAGGAACAGGGGGCAGAACACCGGGGAGCTGTTTTTT
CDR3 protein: CASRNRGQNTGELFF

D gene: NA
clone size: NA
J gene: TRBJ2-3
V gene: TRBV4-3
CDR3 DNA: TGCGCCAGCAGCCAAGGGGACTCCACACAGTATTTT
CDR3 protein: CASSQGDSTQYF

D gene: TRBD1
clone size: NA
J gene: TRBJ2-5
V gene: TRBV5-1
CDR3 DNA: TGCGCCAGCAGCATAGGGACAGGGAGGCAAGAGACCCAGTACTTC
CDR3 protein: CASSIGTGRQETQYF

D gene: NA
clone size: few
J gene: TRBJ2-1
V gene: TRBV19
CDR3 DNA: TGTGCCAGTAGTCCTCGGGGGATTGAGCAGTTCTTC
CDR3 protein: CASSPRGIEQFF

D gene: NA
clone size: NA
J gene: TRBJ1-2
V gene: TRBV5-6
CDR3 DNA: TGTGCCAGCAGCTCACAGGGTAACTATGGCTACACCTTC
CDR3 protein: CASSSQGNYGYTF

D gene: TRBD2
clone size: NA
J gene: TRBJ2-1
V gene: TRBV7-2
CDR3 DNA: TGTGCCAGCAGCGCCTCCGGGACTAGGTACAATGAGCAGTTCTTC
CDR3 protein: CASSASGTRYNEQFF

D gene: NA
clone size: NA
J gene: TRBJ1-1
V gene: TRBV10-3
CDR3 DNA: TGTGCCACCTCGGATGGTCGGGAGGCTGAAGCTTTCTTT
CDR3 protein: CATSDGREAEAFF

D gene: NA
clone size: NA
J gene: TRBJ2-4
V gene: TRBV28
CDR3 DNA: TGTGCCAGCAGTTCACCCGCGCGAAGGGGTGCCAAAAACATTCAGTACTTC
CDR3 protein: CASSSPARRGAKNIQYF

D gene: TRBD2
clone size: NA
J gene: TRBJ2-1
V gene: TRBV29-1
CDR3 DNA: TGCAGCGTTGATAAGCGGGGGCCCTCCAATGAGCAGTTCTTC
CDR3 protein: CSVDKRGPSNEQFF

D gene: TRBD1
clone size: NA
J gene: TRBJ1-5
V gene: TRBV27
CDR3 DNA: TGTGCCAGCAGTTTATACGCGGGACAGGGTTTCCCCCAGCATTTT
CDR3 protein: CASSLYAGQGFPQHF

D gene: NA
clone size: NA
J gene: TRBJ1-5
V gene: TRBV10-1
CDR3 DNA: TGCGCCAGCAGTGGAAAACAGGGAATCAATCAGCCCCAGCATTTT
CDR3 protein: CASSGKQGINQPQHF

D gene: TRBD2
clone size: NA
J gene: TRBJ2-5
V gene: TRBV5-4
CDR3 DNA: TGTGCCAGCAGCTTGCCGGCGCGGGAGCAAGAGACCCAGTACTTC
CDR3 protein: CASSLPAREQETQYF

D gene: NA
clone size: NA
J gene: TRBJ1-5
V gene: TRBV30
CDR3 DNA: TGTGCCTGGAGTGTCTTCGGGGGGCCGAGCAATCAGCCCCAGCATTTT
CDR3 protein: CAWSVFGGPSNQPQHF

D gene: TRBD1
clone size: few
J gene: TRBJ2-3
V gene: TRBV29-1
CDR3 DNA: TGCAGCCATGAGGGACAGGGGGCTGATACGCAGTATTTT
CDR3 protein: CSHEGQGADTQYF

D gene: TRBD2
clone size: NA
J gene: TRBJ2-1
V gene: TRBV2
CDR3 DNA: TGTGCCAGCACCATGGGGGGGGGAGGCTACAATGAGCAGTTCTTC
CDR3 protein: CASTMGGGGYNEQFF

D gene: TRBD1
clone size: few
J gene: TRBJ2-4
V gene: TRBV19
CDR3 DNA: TGTGCCAGTAGTACGCCAGGGGGCGCGAACATTCAGTACTTC
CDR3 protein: CASSTPGGANIQYF